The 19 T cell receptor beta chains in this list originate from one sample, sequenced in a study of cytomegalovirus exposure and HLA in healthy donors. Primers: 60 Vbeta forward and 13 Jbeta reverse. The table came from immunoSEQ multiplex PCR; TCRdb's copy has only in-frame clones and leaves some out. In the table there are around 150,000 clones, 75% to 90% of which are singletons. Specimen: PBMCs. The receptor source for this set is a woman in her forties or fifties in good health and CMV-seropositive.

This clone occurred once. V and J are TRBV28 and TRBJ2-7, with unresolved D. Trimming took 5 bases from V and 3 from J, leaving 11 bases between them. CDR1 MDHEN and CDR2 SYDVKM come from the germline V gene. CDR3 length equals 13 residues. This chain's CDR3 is CASSLGHYYEQYF. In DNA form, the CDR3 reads TGTGCCAGCAGTCTGGGTCACTACTACGAGCAGTACTTC.

CDR3 nucleotides: TGTGCCAGTGCTTTGGGCGAGAACACTGAAGCTTTCTTT. Encoded protein: CASALGENTEAFF. The gene calls are TRBV2 and TRBJ1-1; D is unclear. Trimming pared 9 bases from V and 1 base from J, leaving 12 bases between. This CDR3 comprises 13 residues. Looked up from germline, CDR1 is SNHLY and CDR2 is FYNNEI.

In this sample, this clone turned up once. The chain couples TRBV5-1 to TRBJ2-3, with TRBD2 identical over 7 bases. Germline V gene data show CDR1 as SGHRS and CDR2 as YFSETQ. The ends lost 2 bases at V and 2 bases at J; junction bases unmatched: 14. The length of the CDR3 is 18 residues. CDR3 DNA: TGCGCCAGCAGCTTCCGACAGTCCCCTAGCGGCCCCACAGATACGCAGTATTTT. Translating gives CASSFRQSPSGPTDTQYF.

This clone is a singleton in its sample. The CDR3 is CASSEGTGVGGYTF. CDR3 nucleotides: TGTGCCAGCAGTGAAGGGACAGGGGTAGGAGGCTACACCTTC. The genes are TRBV25-1 and TRBJ1-2; 10 nucleotides match TRBD1. CDR3 size: 14 residues. V lost 2 bases to trimming and J lost 8 bases; unmatched junction nucleotides: 5. CDR1 is MGHDK, CDR2 SYGVNS, per germline.

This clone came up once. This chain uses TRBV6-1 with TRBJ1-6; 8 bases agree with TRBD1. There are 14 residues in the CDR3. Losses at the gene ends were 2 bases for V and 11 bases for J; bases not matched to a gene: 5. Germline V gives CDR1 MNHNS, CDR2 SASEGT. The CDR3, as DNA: TGTGCCAGCAGTGAAACCAGGGGGCGTACACCCCTCCACTTT. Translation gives CASSETRGRTPLHF.

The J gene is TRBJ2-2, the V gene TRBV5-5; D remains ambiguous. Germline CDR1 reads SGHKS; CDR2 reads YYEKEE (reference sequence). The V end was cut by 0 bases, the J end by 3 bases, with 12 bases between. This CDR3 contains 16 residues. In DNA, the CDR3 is TGTGCCAGCAGCTTGGAGAGCCTAATCTACACCGGGGAGCTGTTTTTT. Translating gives CASSLESLIYTGELFF. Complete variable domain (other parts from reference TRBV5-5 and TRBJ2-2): DAGVTQSPTHLIKTRGQQVTLRCSPISGHKSVSWYQQVLGQGPQFIFQYYEKEERGRGNFPDRFSARQFPNYSSELNVNALLLGDSALYLCASSLESLIYTGELFFGEGSRLTVL.

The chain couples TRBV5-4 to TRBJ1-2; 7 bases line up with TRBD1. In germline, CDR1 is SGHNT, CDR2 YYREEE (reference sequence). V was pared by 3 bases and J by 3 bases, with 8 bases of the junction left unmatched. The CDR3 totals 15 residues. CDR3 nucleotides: TGTGCCAGCAGCTCGCCGACCGGGACAGACTATGGCTACACCTTC. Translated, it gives CASSSPTGTDYGYTF.

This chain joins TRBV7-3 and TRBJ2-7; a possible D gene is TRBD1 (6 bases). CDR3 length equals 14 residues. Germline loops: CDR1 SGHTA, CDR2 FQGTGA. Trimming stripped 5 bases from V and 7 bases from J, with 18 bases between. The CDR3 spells CASSPGHLTGEQYF. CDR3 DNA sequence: TGTGCCAGCAGCCCGGGACACCTTACGGGGGAGCAGTACTTC.

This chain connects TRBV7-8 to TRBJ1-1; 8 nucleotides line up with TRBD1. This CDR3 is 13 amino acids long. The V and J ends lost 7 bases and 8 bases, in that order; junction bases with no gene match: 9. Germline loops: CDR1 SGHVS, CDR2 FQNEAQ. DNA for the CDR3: TGTGCCAGCACCACTCCGGGGGACAGGGAAGCTTTCTTT. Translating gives CASTTPGDREAFF.

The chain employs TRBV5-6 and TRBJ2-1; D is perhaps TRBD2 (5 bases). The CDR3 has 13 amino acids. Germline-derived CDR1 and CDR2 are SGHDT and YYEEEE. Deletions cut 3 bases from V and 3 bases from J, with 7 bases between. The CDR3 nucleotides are TGTGCCAGCAGCTGGGAGTTCTACAATGAGCAGTTCTTC. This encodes CASSWEFYNEQFF.

CDR3 nucleotides: TGTGCCAGCAGCGTAGACCCAGGGGCCCTCAGGGAGCAGTACTTC. Amino acid sequence: CASSVDPGALREQYF. V gene TRBV9 combines with J gene TRBJ2-7; D may be TRBD1 (6 bases). This CDR3 is 15 amino acids long. V was shortened by 0 bases and J by 7 bases, with 17 bases between the two germline ends. CDR1 SGDLS and CDR2 YYNGEE come from the germline V gene. The full variable domain, rest sourced from reference TRBV9 and TRBJ2-7, is DSGVTQTPKHLITATGQRVTLRCSPRSGDLSVYWYQQSLDQGLQFLIQYYNGEERAKGNILERFSAQQFPDLHSELNLSSLELGDSALYFCASSVDPGALREQYFGPGTRLTVT.

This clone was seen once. CDR3 nucleotide sequence: TGTGCCAGCAGTATCTTCCTAGCGGGGGGGCCGAATGAGCAGTTCTTC. It encodes CASSIFLAGGPNEQFF. The rearrangement uses TRBV6-4 and TRBJ2-1, with 12 bases that match TRBD2. The CDR3 spans 16 residues. Germline V CDR1 and CDR2: MRHNA, SNTAGT. V lost 5 bases, J lost 7 bases, and 9 bases stayed unmatched.

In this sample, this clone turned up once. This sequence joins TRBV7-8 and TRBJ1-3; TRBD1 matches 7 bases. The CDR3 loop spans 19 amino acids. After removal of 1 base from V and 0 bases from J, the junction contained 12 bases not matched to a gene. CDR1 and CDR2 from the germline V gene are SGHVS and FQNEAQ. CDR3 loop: CASSLESGTVHSSGNTIYF. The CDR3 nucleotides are TGTGCCAGCAGCTTAGAATCTGGGACAGTCCATAGCTCTGGAAACACCATATATTTT. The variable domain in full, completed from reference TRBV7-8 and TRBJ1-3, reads GAGVSQSPRYKVAKRGQDVALRCDPISGHVSLFWYQQALGQGPEFLTYFQNEAQLDKSGLPSDRFFAERPEGSVSTLKIQRTQQEDSAVYLCASSLESGTVHSSGNTIYFGEGSWLTVV.

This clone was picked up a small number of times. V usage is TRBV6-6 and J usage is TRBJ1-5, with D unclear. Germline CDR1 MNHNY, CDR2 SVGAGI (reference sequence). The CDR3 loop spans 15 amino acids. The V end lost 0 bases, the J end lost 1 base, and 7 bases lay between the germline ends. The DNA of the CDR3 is TGTGCCAGCAGTTACTCGTGGCAGAGCAATCAGCCCCAGCATTTT. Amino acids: CASSYSWQSNQPQHF.

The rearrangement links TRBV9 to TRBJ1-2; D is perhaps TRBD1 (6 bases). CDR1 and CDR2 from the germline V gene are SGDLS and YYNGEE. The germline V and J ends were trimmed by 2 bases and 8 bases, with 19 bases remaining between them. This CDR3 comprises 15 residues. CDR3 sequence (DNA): TGTGCCAGCAGCGTCGCCGTGGCCACCAGGGGCGGCTACACCTTC. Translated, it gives CASSVAVATRGGYTF. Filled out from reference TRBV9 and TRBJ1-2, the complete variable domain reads DSGVTQTPKHLITATGQRVTLRCSPRSGDLSVYWYQQSLDQGLQFLIQYYNGEERAKGNILERFSAQQFPDLHSELNLSSLELGDSALYFCASSVAVATRGGYTFGSGTRLTVV.

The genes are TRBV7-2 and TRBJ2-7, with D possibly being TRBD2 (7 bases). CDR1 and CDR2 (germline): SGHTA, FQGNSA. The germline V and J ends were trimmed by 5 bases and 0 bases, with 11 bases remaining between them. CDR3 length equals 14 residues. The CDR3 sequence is CASSAGGPSYEQYF. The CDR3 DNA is TGTGCCAGCAGCGCCGGGGGGCCCTCCTACGAGCAGTACTTC.

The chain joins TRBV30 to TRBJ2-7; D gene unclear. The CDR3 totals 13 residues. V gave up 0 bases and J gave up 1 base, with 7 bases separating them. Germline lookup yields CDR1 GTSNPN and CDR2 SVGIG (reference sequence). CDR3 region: CAWSVEISYEQYF. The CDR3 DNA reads TGTGCCTGGAGTGTGGAGATTTCCTACGAGCAGTACTTC.

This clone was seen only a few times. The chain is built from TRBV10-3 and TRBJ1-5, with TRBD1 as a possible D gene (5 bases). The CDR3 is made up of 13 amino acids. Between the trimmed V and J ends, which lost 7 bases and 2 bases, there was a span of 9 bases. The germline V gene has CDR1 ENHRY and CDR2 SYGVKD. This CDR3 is CAITQGGNQPQHF. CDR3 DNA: TGTGCCATCACCCAGGGCGGCAATCAGCCCCAGCATTTT.

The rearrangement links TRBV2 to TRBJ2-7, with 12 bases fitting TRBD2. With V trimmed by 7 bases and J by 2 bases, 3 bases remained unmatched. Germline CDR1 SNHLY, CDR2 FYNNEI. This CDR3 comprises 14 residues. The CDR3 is CASNRLAGAYEQYF. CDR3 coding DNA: TGTGCCAGCAACCGACTAGCGGGAGCCTACGAGCAGTACTTC. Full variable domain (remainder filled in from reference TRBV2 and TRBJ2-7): EPEVTQTPSHQVTQMGQEVILRCVPISNHLYFYWYRQILGQKVEFLVSFYNNEISEKSEIFDDQFSVERPDGSNFTLKIRSTKLEDSAMYFCASNRLAGAYEQYFGPGTRLTVT.